A selection of T cell receptor beta chains follows, all from one sample in a study of chemoradiotherapy in HPV16-positive cancers. Some clones are missing from TCRdb's copy, which holds only in-frame ones; the method was immunoSEQ multiplex PCR. The table lists around 53,000 clones, around nine tenths of them singletons, with more than 3% in the top ten. Sequencing used blood, obtained from a patient who underwent chemoradiotherapy. The receptors derive from a human donor with HPV-associated anogenital cancer. Both conserved end residues are part of each CDR3. A D gene is named only where the DNA matches it firmly. Size values are once, few and many counts, or a class for expanded clones, and some rows have none.

>TRBJ2-7|NA|13|NA|TRBV11-3
CASSLPNSYEQYF
TGTGCCAGCAGCTTACCGAACTCCTACGAGCAGTACTTC
>TRBJ2-7|NA|12|NA|TRBV29-1
CSVRPGSYEQYF
TGCAGCGTTCGCCCGGGCTCCTACGAGCAGTACTTC
>TRBJ2-3|NA|15|NA|TRBV7-2
CASSPTRRASDTQYF
TGTGCCAGCAGCCCCACTCGGAGGGCATCAGATACGCAGTATTTT
>TRBJ2-2|NA|16|NA|TRBV5-4
CASSLAGRRVSGELFF
TGTGCCAGCAGCTTGGCCGGACGCCGGGTTTCCGGGGAGCTGTTTTTT
>TRBJ1-2|NA|17|NA|TRBV5-1
CASSLGGLGASNYGYTF
TGCGCCAGCAGCTTGGGGGGCCTTGGGGCCTCAAACTATGGCTACACCTTC
>TRBJ2-5|NA|16|NA|TRBV27
CASSSSRRGYQETQYF
TGTGCCAGCAGTTCCTCGAGGAGAGGGTACCAAGAGACCCAGTACTTC
>TRBJ1-2|NA|15|NA|TRBV5-1
CASRFETTALSGYTF
TGCGCCAGCCGCTTCGAGACGACAGCCCTTAGTGGCTACACCTTC
>TRBJ2-3|NA|15|NA|TRBV7-2
CASSLARTRTDTQYF
TGTGCCAGCAGCTTAGCGAGGACACGCACAGATACGCAGTATTTT
>TRBJ1-2|NA|12|once|TRBV19
CAGKVGENGYTF
TGTGCCGGGAAGGTAGGGGAGAACGGCTACACCTTC
>TRBJ1-1|NA|14|NA|TRBV6-5
CASSRGFMNTEAFF
TGTGCCAGCAGCCGCGGGTTTATGAACACTGAAGCTTTCTTT
>TRBJ2-5|TRBD2|15|NA|TRBV27
CASSFGTSGGETQYF
TGTGCCAGCAGTTTTGGGACTAGCGGTGGGGAGACCCAGTACTTC
>TRBJ1-2|NA|13|NA|TRBV7-2
CASSLGRLYGYTF
TGTGCCAGCAGCTTAGGGCGACTATATGGCTACACCTTC
>TRBJ1-2|NA|12|NA|TRBV27
CASSSGARGYTF
TGTGCCAGCAGTTCGGGGGCACGGGGCTACACCTTC
>TRBJ2-7|NA|11|NA|TRBV5-6
CASSLYDEQYF
TGTGCCAGCAGCTTGTATGACGAGCAGTACTTC
>TRBJ2-7|TRBD1|16|NA|TRBV19
CASSIERTGEPYEQYF
TGTGCCAGTAGTATCGAAAGGACAGGGGAACCCTACGAGCAGTACTTC